The sequence of this TCR beta chain was determined in a study of T cell responses to AZD1222 COVID-19 vaccine. Findings and limits, study-wide: Spike-specific TCRs gained breadth and depth after people received two AZD1222 doses. Repertoires in all cases were sampled only once the peak T cell response had passed. With dominance at 160-218 and 743-854, vaccine-associated CD4 TCRs spanned spike.

As concerns this clone: The antigen remains unidentified.

V shed 5 bases, J shed 4 bases, and the junction held 7 bases outside the gene matches. Looked up from germline, CDR1 is LNHDA and CDR2 is SQIVND (reference sequence). CDR3 size: 14 residues. Pooling covered second doses at about 4 or about 12 weeks. TCRdb's table, derived via immunoSEQ multiplex PCR, lists solely in-frame clones and lacks some. The data show over 110,000 clones, 90% seen once. The chain recombines TRBV19 with TRBJ2-7; 8 bases match TRBD1. Sequenced here: peripheral blood, sampled 28 days after the second AZD1222 dose. The receptor was derived from an adult who received the AZD1222 COVID-19 vaccine. The CDR3: CASSPEDRDYEQYF. Here the CDR3 DNA reads TGTGCCAGTAGTCCTGAGGACAGGGATTACGAGCAGTACTTC.